A selection of T cell receptor beta chains follows, all from one sample in a study of T cell responses to AZD1222 COVID-19 vaccine. Sequenced by immunoSEQ multiplex PCR; TCRdb stores in-frame clones only, minus some. The data show 70,000 to 100,000 clones, 80% to 95% seen once. The specimen was peripheral blood, collected 28 days after the second AZD1222 dose. The receptors come from an adult who received the AZD1222 COVID-19 vaccine. The CDR3 runs from the conserved cysteine through the conserved F or W. The order of the fields is clone size, D gene, J gene, V gene, CDR3 protein, CDR3 DNA. A D gene is named only where the DNA matches it firmly. Clone size is stated in some rows and not others, as once, few, many or a class when expanded.

- | TRBD2 | TRBJ2-1 | TRBV5-1 | CASSTGTSGYNEQFF | TGCGCCAGCAGCACCGGGACTAGCGGTTACAATGAGCAGTTCTTC
- | - | TRBJ1-2 | TRBV6-5 | CASSDFQGPLGGYTF | TGTGCCAGCAGCGATTTTCAGGGACCGCTGGGAGGCTACACCTTC
once | - | TRBJ1-4 | TRBV18 | CASSQGTNEKLFF | TGTGCCAGCTCACAGGGAACTAATGAAAAACTGTTTTTT
- | TRBD2 | TRBJ2-5 | TRBV7-9 | CASSGSSGAWGVTQYF | TGTGCCAGCAGCGGGTCTAGCGGGGCCTGGGGTGTGACCCAGTACTTC
- | - | TRBJ2-5 | TRBV9 | CASSVEPGGETQYF | TGTGCCAGCAGCGTAGAGCCTGGCGGTGAGACCCAGTACTTC
once | TRBD1 | TRBJ1-4 | TRBV19 | CATAGQLNEKLFF | TGTGCCACCGCGGGACAGTTGAATGAAAAACTGTTTTTT
- | - | TRBJ1-1 | TRBV27 | CASSFRVRNTEAFF | TGTGCCAGCAGTTTTAGGGTCCGGAACACTGAAGCTTTCTTT
- | - | TRBJ2-7 | TRBV5-8 | CASSPPGLYEQYF | TGTGCCAGCAGCCCCCCGGGGCTCTACGAGCAGTACTTC
- | - | TRBJ2-1 | TRBV18 | CASSPRGYEQFF | TGTGCCAGCTCACCCAGGGGCTATGAGCAGTTCTTC
- | - | TRBJ1-5 | TRBV29-1 | CSVVGGLNQPQHF | TGCAGCGTTGTAGGGGGGCTAAATCAGCCCCAGCATTTT
- | - | TRBJ1-2 | TRBV29-1 | CSVEEYQGGGYTF | TGCAGCGTTGAAGAGTATCAGGGAGGAGGCTACACCTTC
once | - | TRBJ2-5 | TRBV18 | CASSPAGLGSRTQYF | TGTGCCAGCTCACCAGCAGGATTGGGCTCCAGGACCCAGTACTTC
- | - | TRBJ1-2 | TRBV2 | CASRVSDSQPYGYTF | TGTGCCAGCCGTGTTTCGGACAGCCAGCCTTATGGCTACACCTTC
- | - | TRBJ1-1 | TRBV29-1 | CSVAWAGTEAFF | TGCAGCGTTGCGTGGGCAGGGACGGAAGCTTTCTTT
- | - | TRBJ2-3 | TRBV19 | CASSTRRETDTQYF | TGTGCCAGTAGTACCCGGAGGGAGACAGATACGCAGTATTTT
once | TRBD1 | TRBJ2-7 | TRBV5-1 | CASSPGQRLSYEQYF | TGCGCCAGCAGCCCGGGACAGCGTTTATCCTACGAGCAGTACTTC
- | - | TRBJ1-2 | TRBV12-3/TRBV12-4 | CASSSLYGYTF | TGTGCCAGCAGTTCCTTGTATGGCTACACCTTC
- | TRBD2 | TRBJ2-5 | TRBV5-1 | CASSLKLAGATGETQYF | TGCGCCAGCAGCTTGAAGCTAGCGGGTGCCACGGGTGAGACCCAGTACTTC
- | TRBD1 | TRBJ2-7 | TRBV5-1 | CASSLAGGISYEQYF | TGCGCCAGCAGCTTAGCAGGGGGCATTTCCTACGAGCAGTACTTC
- | TRBD1 | TRBJ1-2 | TRBV7-9 | CASSLTVGQELYGYTF | TGTGCCAGCAGCCTTACGGTAGGACAGGAACTTTATGGCTACACCTTC
- | - | TRBJ2-5 | TRBV30 | CAWSSRTQETQYF | TGTGCCTGGAGTTCTAGAACCCAAGAGACCCAGTACTTC
- | - | TRBJ1-4 | TRBV4-1 | CASSHDGTNEKLFF | TGCGCCAGCAGCCATGACGGAACTAATGAAAAACTGTTTTTT